The entry below describes one T cell receptor beta chain. Its recognized antigen is unknown. One base away there is no much larger clone; base qualities are not given. The library was produced with the immunoSEQ multiplex PCR assay. A mixture of 60 forward primers for TCR Vbeta segments and 13 reverse primers for TCR Jbeta segments was used in the multiplex PCR. The CDR3 region of rearranged TCR beta genes was amplified from genomic DNA with a multiplex PCR assay. On the Illumina HiSeq System, the amplified TCR beta libraries were sequenced as 87-base-pair reads. On the authors' methods: In a later analysis, some 80 million unique TCR beta chains were counted across the roughly 700 repertoires, and about 9.9 million of these chains were shared by at least two donors. Raw reads were error-corrected and collapsed into unique sequences with a nearest-neighbor algorithm that merged closely related sequences to remove PCR and sequencing errors. Alignment of CDR3 sequences to IMGT reference sequences was used to assign V, D and J gene segments. For a sequence to be retained, a match of at least six nucleotides was required to both a V gene segment and a J gene segment. Rearrangements were classified as productive when the CDR3 lacked stop codons and remained in frame with V and J, and all other rearrangements were classified as non-productive. CDR3 was defined according to IMGT convention as the region running from the second conserved V-encoded cysteine to the conserved J-encoded phenylalanine. Sequences without an unambiguous match to a single V gene segment were excluded from the earlier analysis of over 500 of the donors. In an earlier analysis of approximately 610 of the donors, V segments were called functional above 56.7% productive rearrangements and were called segregating when the between-donor standard deviation exceeded 5%. A statistical classification framework was built for diagnosing cytomegalovirus status from the catalog of TCR beta chain sequences. A later analysis assigned V and J genes by comparing TCR nucleotide sequences with IMGT/GENE-DB human TR gene sequences. In a later analysis, CDR3 sequences and most-parsimonious VDJ recombination scenarios were assigned using the TCRdist pipeline. A later analysis defined each TCR beta chain by its CDR3 amino acid sequence plus V-gene family, and excluded reads lacking a unique V-gene family. A later analysis removed several hundred highly shared, low-generation-probability nucleotide sequences to deal with suspected cross-contamination and a sequencing artifact. In a later analysis, a clonal expansion index for each public chain was calculated from normalized within-repertoire ranks of inferred template counts. In a later analysis, generation probabilities were computed with a VDJ recombination model fitted to out-of-frame rearrangements, and the resulting probabilities were checked against IGoR. In a later analysis, TCR-TCR, TCR-HLA and TCR-CMV co-occurrence was scored with hypergeometric tests, and a repertoire-size bias correction was applied to TCR pairs. In a later analysis, false discovery rates were estimated by permuting HLA or CMV assignments 20 times. A later analysis grouped co-occurring TCRs with DBSCAN, adding TCRdist sequence similarity when clustering within HLA-allele-positive subsets. Repertoires with fewer than 30,000 or more than 120,000 public chains, plus five repertoires with anomalous nucleotide sharing, were excluded from co-occurrence clustering. This is the immuneACCESS table as TCRdb keeps it, with only in-frame sequences that have V and J called. A part of the clones is gone; compared with another copy, unresolved V genes explain less than half, and the rest is unexplained. For V, J and clone size, that table is used; D and trimming come from the DNA. In all, the sample holds 150,000 to 190,000 clones, and about 75% of those were seen once. More than 1.2% of the sample lies in the top ten.

The sample comes from a study of cytomegalovirus exposure and HLA in healthy donors (dated 2017 in TCRdb). In the study overall: An earlier analysis of some 600 of the donors reported 276 Gb of sequence data and approximately 120 million unique TCR beta sequences obtained from around 190 million T cells. About 280 gigabases of sequencing data and 78 million or so unique TCR sequences were included in an early release covering several hundred HLA-typed donors. Among the roughly 400 genotyped donors, around 81% belonged to the genetic ancestry cluster associated with self-reported Caucasian donors. The study aimed to test whether cataloging public T cell receptors could reveal signatures of past pathogen exposure. The study used immunosequencing to profile the T cell repertoires of 666 subjects and linked those repertoires to cytomegalovirus serostatus. Besides the first cohort of 666 subjects, a separate validation cohort made up of roughly 120 different subjects was used. High-throughput TCR immunosequencing, statistical association of individual TCRs with disease status, and machine learning were combined to predict cytomegalovirus infection status. A later analysis re-analyzed previously published TCR beta repertoires from 650 to 800 donors and added high-resolution HLA genotyping to study TCR occurrence patterns. Rather than using new phenotypic data, the later analysis identified candidate immune exposures from TCR beta sequences and from how often those sequences occurred across donors. In an earlier analysis of a few hundred of the donors, high-throughput TCR beta sequencing was used to judge whether each TCR beta V gene segment behaved as functional or pseudogenic. Donor age, sex, ethnicity and CMV serostatus were compiled together with the repertoire data. Genome-wide SNP genotypes for about 65% of the roughly 700 donors were used in a later genetic analysis, which treated that subset as a discovery cohort. Every repertoire in the discovery cohort had been generated on one and the same sequencing platform. HLA typing covered class I and class II loci at four-digit resolution. The number of typed donors differed by locus: roughly 629-630 for A, B, C, DRB1 and DQB1; 522 for DQA1; 606 for DPA1; and about 450 for DPB1. Five DR-DQ haplotypes were handled as single units for association and clustering because linkage in the cohort was strong. Among some 400 genotyped donors of the cohort, an average of roughly 230,000 unique TCR beta nucleotide sequences was sequenced per donor, of which about 18% were non-productive. The paper's findings and limits, for the study overall: The presence/absence analyses assumed that sequencing depth was roughly uniform across donors, and that assumption may not be true. Because HLA typing was unavailable for some donors at each locus, only the typed subset was used in association tests. The sequencing pipeline was judged likely to have produced a cluster of highly shared sequence variants as a technical artifact. A further reported finding was that TCR beta sequences accurately predicted the HLA-A and HLA-B alleles for most subjects in the first cohort. The authors suggested that the approach could potentially be generalized to other disease states and immunological phenotypes. While some public TCRs were present in many individuals, most TCR sequences turned up only very rarely across donors. Only TCR beta chains were sequenced in this cohort, and the absence of alpha or paired-chain data limited detectable features. Because counts were too low, seventeen rarely observed V segments, including chromosome 9 orphons, were excluded from the earlier analysis of 587 of the donors. Correlated functional status among segregating V segments might be attributable to linkage disequilibrium, but an unknown experimental factor could not be ruled out. Compared with equally common non-associated chains, HLA-associated TCR beta chains in a later analysis were more clonally expanded and had lower generation probabilities. V-gene and J-gene trimming of TCR beta chains was associated with a missense DCLRE1C variant in a later genetic analysis, and the association was replicated in an independent cohort. Several of the top co-occurrence clusters appeared to be linked to parvovirus B19, influenza, CMV and Epstein-Barr virus, according to a later analysis. A later analysis found that TCR association rates varied across HLA loci, with DRB1 alleles showing the most associated TCRs and HLA-C alleles the fewest. A total of fewer than 200 TCR beta chains were listed by the study as associated with cytomegalovirus. Some IMGT-functional V segments, including TRBV6-2 and TRBV6-3, could not be distinguished by the 87-base-pair reads and were therefore excluded. In both the original and validation cohorts, the classifier was reported to diagnose cytomegalovirus status with high specificity and sensitivity. When HLA alleles, especially DR and DQ, strongly co-occurred, attributing TCR associations to individual alleles was difficult. In a later analysis, some 17,000 TCR beta sequences were associated with specific HLA alleles at a false discovery rate of 0.05. Compared with the roughly 670-donor mean, donors in an Asian-associated ancestry cluster had fewer N-insertions in productive TCRs, according to a later genetic analysis. In a later analysis, most CMV-associated TCR beta chains were found to appear HLA-restricted, with HLA associations seemingly driven largely by CMV exposure. Immune exposure information for the cohort was limited to CMV serostatus. An earlier analysis of several hundred of the donors showed that most TCR beta V segments appeared in productive rearrangements either about 87% or about 30% of the time, which broadly matched IMGT annotations. In vitro tests confirmed that a few of the cytomegalovirus-associated TCR beta chains recognize cytomegalovirus antigens.

The cohort comprised 666 healthy bone marrow donors. At the time of sampling, every cohort member was nominally healthy, though immune exposures that went unrecorded were likely present. The donor tested CMV seronegative and was one of the 352 seronegative cohort members. A peripheral blood sample was collected from each donor, and TCR beta sequencing was performed on peripheral blood mononuclear cells. Genomic DNA was extracted from the blood cell samples with the Qiagen DNeasy Blood Extraction Kit. CDR1 and CDR2 are read off the germline V gene as MGHDK and SYGVNS. Its CDR3 holds 14 amino acids, cysteine through phenylalanine. Only the CDR3 DNA is retained, 42 bases long and in frame from the first base. V was cut back by 1 base and J by 7 bases, leaving a gap of 13 bases between them.

The source material was PBMCs. This receptor was taken from a man younger than 30 in good health and CMV-seronegative. Recombination joined TRBV25-1 with TRBJ1-1; the D segment cannot be called with confidence. For the CDR3, the sequence is CASSESGRENEAFF. DNA sequence: TGTGCCAGCAGTGAATCGGGGAGAGAAAATGAAGCTTTCTTT.